What follows are 20 T cell receptor beta chains derived from one specimen sequenced in a study of shared clonotypes between healthy human individuals. Sequencing used immunoSEQ multiplex PCR; TCRdb keeps in-frame clones, though not all of them. The table lists approximately 980,000 clones, around three quarters of them singletons. The specimen was memory CD4+ T cells sorted from blood. As for subset: CD45RA-negative fraction. Source of these receptors: a man aged 18 to 30 in good health.

The chain combines TRBV28 with TRBJ1-2, with a tentative D call TRBD1 (5 bases). The V end was cut by 8 bases, the J end by 0 bases, with 16 bases between. The germline gives CDR1 MDHEN, CDR2 SYDVKM. This CDR3 comprises 15 residues. CDR3 loop: CASCGADFSNYGYTF. CDR3 DNA sequence: TGTGCCAGCTGTGGGGCAGACTTTTCTAACTATGGCTACACCTTC.

This clone was counted a single time. CDR3 nucleotides: TGTGCCAGCAGCACCTCAGGGGACCAAGAGACCCAGTACTTC. Translating gives CASSTSGDQETQYF. V and J are TRBV5-4 and TRBJ2-5; perhaps TRBD1 as D (6 bases). From germline, CDR1 is SGHNT and CDR2 YYREEE (reference sequence). This CDR3 is 14 amino acids long. With 4 bases removed from V and 0 bases from J, the gap between germline ends came to 10 bases.

The rearrangement links TRBV5-6 to TRBJ2-2, with D tentatively TRBD1 (6 bases). Germline CDR1 and CDR2: SGHDT and YYEEEE. Trimming removed 4 bases from V and 4 bases from J, with 14 bases in between. The CDR3 is made up of 15 amino acids. The CDR3 is CASSPSTGRTGELFF. The CDR3 region has the DNA TGTGCCAGCAGCCCATCTACAGGGCGCACCGGGGAGCTGTTTTTT. The full variable domain, in which reference TRBV5-6 and TRBJ2-2 provide the parts outside the CDR3, is DAGVTQSPTHLIKTRGQQVTLRCSPKSGHDTVSWYQQALGQGPQFIFQYYEEEERQRGNFPDRFSGHQFPNYSSELNVNALLLGDSALYLCASSPSTGRTGELFFGEGSRLTVL.

The rearrangement links TRBV9 to TRBJ1-3; D is undetermined. Germline loops: CDR1 SGDLS, CDR2 YYNGEE. The V end lost 1 base, the J end lost 0 bases, and 5 bases lay between the germline ends. The CDR3 is made up of 14 amino acids. The CDR3: CASSVLSSGNTIYF. The DNA for the CDR3 is TGTGCCAGCAGCGTACTGAGCTCTGGAAACACCATATATTTT. The full variable domain, in which reference TRBV9 and TRBJ1-3 provide the parts outside the CDR3, is DSGVTQTPKHLITATGQRVTLRCSPRSGDLSVYWYQQSLDQGLQFLIQYYNGEERAKGNILERFSAQQFPDLHSELNLSSLELGDSALYFCASSVLSSGNTIYFGEGSWLTVV.

The rearrangement links TRBV9 to TRBJ2-2, with no clear D. The germline CDR1 and CDR2 sequences are SGDLS and YYNGEE. The CDR3 has 15 amino acids. The V end was cut by 4 bases, the J end by 1 base, with 11 bases between. The CDR3 DNA sequence: TGTGCCAGCAGCATAAGCAGGTTGAACACCGGGGAGCTGTTTTTT. Translated, it gives CASSISRLNTGELFF.

The chain is built from TRBV5-1 and TRBJ2-3, with 11 bases aligning to TRBD2. The V segment lost 1 base and the J segment 4 bases; nucleotides outside the gene matches: 2. The CDR3 extends over 15 amino acids. Germline V lookup: CDR1 SGHRS, CDR2 YFSETQ. The CDR3, as DNA: TGCGCCAGCAGCTTGACTAGCGGGAGTGCAGATACGCAGTATTTT. It is translated as CASSLTSGSADTQYF. Supplemented by reference TRBV5-1 and TRBJ2-3, the full variable domain reads KAGVTQTPRYLIKTRGQQVTLSCSPISGHRSVSWYQQTPGQGLQFLFEYFSETQRNKGNFPGRFSGRQFSNSRSEMNVSTLELGDSALYLCASSLTSGSADTQYFGPGTRLTVL.

This clone was seen only once. The rearrangement joins TRBV2 to TRBJ1-5; D not certain. Germline values: CDR1 SNHLY, CDR2 FYNNEI. The CDR3 extends over 12 amino acids. With 6 bases removed from V and 6 bases from J, the gap between germline ends came to 9 bases. The CDR3 nucleotides read TGTGCCAGCAGGGGTAATCGTCAGCCCCAGCATTTT. This codes for CASRGNRQPQHF. The full variable domain, with the rest looked up from reference TRBV2 and TRBJ1-5, is EPEVTQTPSHQVTQMGQEVILRCVPISNHLYFYWYRQILGQKVEFLVSFYNNEISEKSEIFDDQFSVERPDGSNFTLKIRSTKLEDSAMYFCASRGNRQPQHFGDGTRLSIL.

This chain links TRBV27 with TRBJ2-1, with 12 bases that match TRBD2. Unmatched junction bases numbered 0, after V lost 5 bases and J lost 1 base. The CDR3 has 15 amino acids. CDR1 is MNHEY, CDR2 SMNVEV, per germline (reference sequence). The CDR3 nucleotides are TGTGCCAGCAGTGGGACTAGCGGGTCCTACAATGAGCAGTTCTTC. This gives the protein CASSGTSGSYNEQFF.

This chain connects TRBV10-3 to TRBJ2-1, with D unresolved. Germline-derived CDR1 and CDR2 are ENHRY and SYGVKD. The CDR3 loop spans 11 amino acids. V lost 9 bases and J lost 5, with 8 bases in between. CDR3 residues: CAIRGDNEQFF. DNA of the CDR3: TGTGCCATAAGAGGTGACAATGAGCAGTTCTTC.

This chain uses TRBV6-1 with TRBJ1-5; D not resolved. V gave up 1 base and J gave up 3 bases, with 13 bases separating them. The CDR3 covers 16 residues. The germline V gene encodes CDR1 MNHNS and CDR2 SASEGT. CDR3 DNA: TGTGCCAGCAGTGAAGTTAATCGAGGAATCAATCAGCCCCAGCATTTT. This translates into CASSEVNRGINQPQHF.

This chain uses TRBV18 with TRBJ2-3; 9 nucleotides align to TRBD1. Germline V lookup: CDR1 KGHSH, CDR2 LQKENI. V was pared by 6 bases and J by 3 bases, with 7 bases of the junction left unmatched. The CDR3 length is 15 residues. This CDR3 is CASSLNRGRTDTQYF. The CDR3 DNA is TGTGCCAGCTCGCTCAACAGGGGGCGAACAGATACGCAGTATTTT.

The rearrangement joins TRBV2 to TRBJ1-2, with D possibly TRBD1 on 5 matching bases. This CDR3 has 11 amino acids. Trimming removed 6 bases at V and 10 bases at J, with 12 bases between. The germline V gene encodes CDR1 SNHLY and CDR2 FYNNEI. For the CDR3, the DNA is TGTGCCAGCAGCGATCAGGGATTCTACACCTTC. Translated, it gives CASSDQGFYTF.

This clone showed up many times. The V call is TRBV2, the J call TRBJ2-4, with 9 positions matching TRBD1. Per the germline V gene, CDR1 is SNHLY and CDR2 is FYNNEI. V lost 6 bases and J lost 1; bases outside the gene matches: 4. The CDR3 loop spans 15 amino acids. The CDR3 loop is CASRIQGAAKNIQYF. The CDR3 nucleotides read TGTGCCAGCAGGATACAGGGGGCTGCCAAAAACATTCAGTACTTC.

As regards this clone: At one of its ends the junction is not consistent with the germline gene, which may arise from a read error. This CDR3 reads CASSLSSSGNTIYF. The CDR3 DNA sequence: TGTGCTAGCAGCTTATCGAGCTCTGGAAACACCATATATTTT. This chain uses TRBV7-7 with TRBJ1-3; D is unresolved. CDR1 and CDR2 (germline): SSHAT, FNYEAQ (reference sequence). This CDR3 region has 14 residues.

V and J are TRBV4-1 and TRBJ1-1; D ambiguous. V shed 10 bases and J shed 1 base, with 13 bases lying between them. CDR1 is MGHRA and CDR2 is YSYEKL in the germline V gene. The CDR3 sequence is 13 residues long. CDR3 region: CAISVVPNTEAFF. The CDR3 nucleotides are TGCGCCATTTCCGTGGTCCCGAACACTGAAGCTTTCTTT.

In its sample, this clone was seen once. The V and J genes are TRBV10-3 and TRBJ1-5; 7 bases are a match to TRBD1. Germline V lookup: CDR1 ENHRY, CDR2 SYGVKD. With V trimmed by 5 bases and J by 11 bases, 12 bases remained unmatched. This CDR3 has 14 residues. The CDR3 DNA reads TGTGCCATCAGTCCCTCCCTCGACAGGGAAGCCCAGCATTTT. Translating it yields CAISPSLDREAQHF.

This sequence joins TRBV6-6 and TRBJ2-5; tentative D call: TRBD2 (5 bases). Trimming cost V 6 bases and J 5 bases, with 19 bases left between them. The CDR3 runs 15 residues. CDR1 and CDR2 from the germline V gene are MNHNY and SVGAGI (reference sequence). The DNA for the CDR3 is TGTGCCAGCAGACCCACATCGAGGGCGCGGGAGACCCAGTACTTC. Encoded protein: CASRPTSRARETQYF.

The rearrangement joins TRBV6-1 to TRBJ2-1; 11 nucleotides line up with TRBD2. The V segment lost 6 bases and the J segment 4 bases; nucleotides outside the gene matches: 5. Looked up from germline, CDR1 is MNHNS and CDR2 is SASEGT. The CDR3 spans 15 residues. The CDR3 is CASREASGGYNEQFF. CDR3 sequence (DNA): TGTGCCAGCAGGGAGGCTAGCGGGGGGTACAATGAGCAGTTCTTC.

The sample holds one count of this clone. The chain has TRBV6-6 and TRBJ1-4, with TRBD1 as a possible D gene (6 bases). Trimming cost V 5 bases and J 8 bases, with 15 bases left between them. Germline V lookup: CDR1 MNHNY, CDR2 SVGAGI (reference sequence). The CDR3 loop spans 14 amino acids. For the CDR3, the DNA is TGTGCCAGCAGTGATGACAGGATCCCCGAAAAACTGTTTTTT. It encodes CASSDDRIPEKLFF.

This sequence joins TRBV7-9 and TRBJ2-6; D uncertain. This CDR3 is 15 amino acids long. V shed 5 bases and J shed 0 bases, with 8 bases lying between them. Germline V CDR1 and CDR2: SEHNR, FQNEAQ (reference sequence). The DNA of the CDR3 is TGTGCCAGCAGCCGGAGCCTCTCTGGGGCCAACGTCCTGACTTTC. As protein: CASSRSLSGANVLTF.